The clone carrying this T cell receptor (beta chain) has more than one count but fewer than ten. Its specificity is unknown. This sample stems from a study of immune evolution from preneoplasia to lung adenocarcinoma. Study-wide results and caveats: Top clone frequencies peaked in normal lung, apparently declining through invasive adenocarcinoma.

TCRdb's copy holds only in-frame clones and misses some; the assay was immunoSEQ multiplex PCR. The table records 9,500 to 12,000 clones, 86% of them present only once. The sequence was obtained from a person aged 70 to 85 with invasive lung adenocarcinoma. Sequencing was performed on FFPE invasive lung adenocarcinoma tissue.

CDR3 loop: CASGPLGGTEAFF. The CDR3 nucleotides read TGTGCCAGCGGCCCCCTGGGAGGAACTGAAGCTTTCTTT. The gene calls are TRBV27 and TRBJ1-1; D unresolved. CDR1 MNHEY and CDR2 SMNVEV come from the germline V gene (reference sequence). The CDR3 runs to 13 residues. V dropped 8 bases and J dropped 5 bases, with 15 bases sitting between them.